These 16 T cell receptor beta chains were all obtained from the same sample, sequenced in a study of CD8+CD57+ T cells in acquired aplastic anemia. Only patients with CD8+CD57+ cell expansion on flow cytometry were chosen for sequencing. The template used for profiling TCR beta VDJ and CDR3 was genomic DNA. TCRdb used MiXCR to reprocess the reads, holding one entry per CDR3 protein. The sample holds about 160,000 distinct CDR3 sequences, around 50% seen once. The sequenced sample was sorted CD4+, CD8+, or CD8+CD57+ T cells (not recorded which) from PBMCs. The receptors come from a human donor with aplastic anemia.

This clonotype occurred once. A much larger clone differs by one base, so this may be a read error. The rearrangement joins TRBV6-2 or TRBV6-3 to TRBJ2-1, with 10 bases identical to TRBD2. CDR1 and CDR2 from the germline V gene are MNHEY and SVGEGT. The CDR3 is 14 residues long. The ends lost 6 bases at V and 7 bases at J; junction bases unmatched: 6. For the CDR3, the DNA is TGTGCCAGCAGCGGGACTAGCGTGACGAATGAGCAGTTCTTC. Translated, it gives CASSGTSVTNEQFF.

Comment on this clonotype: Germline and junction disagree at one end, which may indicate a read error. The chain couples TRBV9 to TRBJ2-3; TRBD1 might be the D (6 bases). The CDR3 is 15 residues long. Germline CDR1 reads SGDLS; CDR2 reads YYNGEE. The DNA of the CDR3 is TGTGCCAGCACCTCGCTAGGGGGTCCAACAGGTACGCAGTATTTT. Residues: CASTSLGGPTGTQYF.

The genes are TRBV2 and TRBJ1-6, with no clear D. The CDR3 covers 14 residues. Deletions cut 7 bases from V and 10 bases from J, with 17 bases between. The germline V gene has CDR1 SNHLY and CDR2 FYNNEI. The CDR3 loop is CASTEGQAKSPLHF. The CDR3 region has the DNA TGTGCCAGCACCGAGGGCCAGGCTAAATCACCCCTCCACTTT.

The chain employs TRBV11-2 and TRBJ1-5; tentative D call: TRBD1 (6 bases). The CDR3 is 17 amino acids. Trimming stripped 1 base from V and 6 bases from J, with 19 bases between. Germline-derived CDR1 and CDR2 are SGHAT and FQNNGV. CDR3 sequence reads: CASSLVSSGKTGQPQHF. The CDR3 bases are TGTGCCAGCAGCTTAGTCTCGTCAGGGAAGACAGGTCAGCCCCAGCATTTT.

This clonotype came up many times. The chain carries TRBV7-2 and TRBJ1-6, with no clear D. Germline CDR1 SGHTA, CDR2 FQGNSA. V lost 6 bases to trimming and J lost 0 bases, with 15 bases between them. The CDR3 spans 17 residues. The CDR3 bases are TGTGCCAGCAGTCCTGGTGGGAGGAGCTCCTATAATTCACCCCTCCACTTT. Translating gives CASSPGGRSSYNSPLHF.

J is TRBJ2-1 and V is TRBV7-3, with D perhaps matching TRBD1 (5 bases). V was trimmed by 8 bases and J by 6 bases, leaving 14 bases between them. The CDR3 runs to 13 residues. From germline, CDR1 is SGHTA and CDR2 FQGTGA. The CDR3 nucleotides read TGTGCCAGCGGCGGACAACTTTCCAATGAGCAGTTCTTC. Translation gives CASGGQLSNEQFF.

The chain is built from TRBV10-3 and TRBJ2-7; 8 bases match TRBD2. CDR1 and CDR2 (germline): ENHRY, SYGVKD. This CDR3 is 15 amino acids long. V shed 4 bases and J 0 bases; nucleotides not matched to a gene: 5. The CDR3 loop reads CAISGTSSSSYEQYF. The CDR3 DNA reads TGTGCCATCAGTGGGACTAGCAGCAGCTCCTACGAGCAGTACTTC.

The J gene is TRBJ1-6, the V gene TRBV3-1; 8 nucleotides agree with TRBD1. V shed 0 bases and J 7 bases; nucleotides not matched to a gene: 8. The CDR3 loop spans 17 amino acids. From germline, CDR1 is LGHDT and CDR2 YNNKEL (reference sequence). CDR3 sequence reads: CASSQDSGTGDNSPLHF. In DNA, the CDR3 is TGTGCCAGCAGCCAAGATTCCGGGACAGGAGACAATTCACCCCTCCACTTT.

There are a few counts of this clonotype. The chain carries TRBV6-1 and TRBJ1-5, with 7 bases aligning to TRBD1. J lost 2 bases, V lost 6 bases, and 10 bases had no gene match. CDR3 length: 16 residues. Germline V gives CDR1 MNHNS, CDR2 SASEGT. The CDR3 here is CASSSHRQGGNQPQHF. CDR3 DNA: TGTGCCAGCAGCTCCCACCGACAGGGCGGCAATCAGCCCCAGCATTTT.

This chain joins TRBV19 and TRBJ2-2, with D perhaps being TRBD1 or TRBD2 (5 bases each). Germline CDR1 and CDR2: LNHDA and SQIVND (reference sequence). This CDR3 is 15 amino acids long. Trimming shortened V by 6 bases and J by 1 base, and 12 bases separated the two germline ends. Here the CDR3 reads CASSPGPENTGELFF. In DNA, the CDR3 is TGTGCCAGTAGCCCGGGACCGGAGAACACCGGGGAGCTGTTTTTT.

This chain connects TRBV2 to TRBJ2-5, with D uncertain. Germline V gives CDR1 SNHLY, CDR2 FYNNEI. CDR3 length equals 13 residues. With 3 bases removed from V and 4 bases from J, the gap between germline ends came to 9 bases. CDR3 sequence: CASSDRLGETQYF. The CDR3 DNA reads TGTGCCAGCAGTGACAGGCTCGGAGAGACCCAGTACTTC.

The chain links TRBV15 to TRBJ1-5; D not resolved. V gave up 5 bases and J gave up 3 bases, with 5 bases separating them. Germline CDR1 reads LNHNV; CDR2 reads YYDKDF (reference sequence). The CDR3 runs to 12 residues. DNA of the CDR3: TGTGCCACCAGCCAGGACAATCAGCCCCAGCATTTT. This gives the protein CATSQDNQPQHF.

This chain links TRBV15 with TRBJ2-7; possible D gene TRBD1, 6 bases. CDR3 length: 13 residues. Germline V CDR1 and CDR2: LNHNV, YYDKDF (reference sequence). V was cut by 5 bases and J by 4 bases, with 12 bases left in between. The chain's CDR3 is CATSGNTGYEQYF. CDR3 DNA sequence: TGTGCCACCAGCGGAAATACAGGGTACGAGCAGTACTTC.

V is TRBV2 and J is TRBJ1-4; tentative D call: TRBD1 (6 bases). With 2 bases removed from V and 8 bases from J, the gap between germline ends came to 9 bases. The length of the CDR3 is 13 residues. The germline CDR1 and CDR2 sequences are SNHLY and FYNNEI. CDR3 protein: CASSERGGEKLFF. CDR3 sequence (DNA): TGTGCCAGCAGTGAAAGGGGGGGGGAAAAACTGTTTTTT. The complete variable domain, with remaining parts taken from reference TRBV2 and TRBJ1-4, reads EPEVTQTPSHQVTQMGQEVILRCVPISNHLYFYWYRQILGQKVEFLVSFYNNEISEKSEIFDDQFSVERPDGSNFTLKIRSTKLEDSAMYFCASSERGGEKLFFGSGTQLSVL.

This clonotype was counted many times. V is TRBV5-4 and J is TRBJ2-5, with D perhaps matching TRBD2 (5 bases). CDR1 and CDR2 from the germline V gene are SGHNT and YYREEE (reference sequence). Trimming took 4 bases from V and 4 from J, leaving 14 bases between them. The CDR3 extends over 14 amino acids. The CDR3 DNA reads as TGTGCCAGCAGCCTCCGGGGAATGTCAGAGACCCAGTACTTC. It codes for CASSLRGMSETQYF.

This clonotype was counted only a few times. The chain has TRBV6-1 and TRBJ1-1, with a possible D match to TRBD1 (5 bases). Germline values: CDR1 MNHNS, CDR2 SASEGT. The CDR3 runs 18 residues. The V end lost 2 bases, the J end lost 0 bases, and 19 bases lay between the germline ends. The CDR3 DNA sequence: TGTGCCAGCAGTGAATTCGCAGGGTCGGATTTCATGAACACTGAAGCTTTCTTT. Translating gives CASSEFAGSDFMNTEAFF.